These T cell receptor beta chains were read from a single sample in a study of siplizumab effects on memory and regulatory T cells. Profiled with immunoSEQ multiplex PCR; TCRdb holds only in-frame clones, not every one. The repertoire includes approximately 90,000 clones, 85% to 95% of them detected once, and 0.3% sits in the top ten. Material for sequencing was non-Treg CD4+ T cells sorted from blood. The receptor set was obtained from a human donor in good health. The CDR3 runs from the conserved cysteine through the conserved F or W. A D gene is named only where the DNA matches it firmly. The size of a clone is reported for some rows only, either as once, few or many, or as a class for expanded clones.

clone size | J gene | D gene | V gene | CDR3 protein | CDR3 DNA
NA | TRBJ2-7 | NA | TRBV11-1 | CASSSSDSYEQYF | TGTGCCAGCAGCTCCTCGGACAGCTACGAGCAGTACTTC
NA | TRBJ2-1 | TRBD2 | TRBV11-3 | CASSSGLAGDEQFF | TGTGCCAGCAGCTCGGGACTAGCCGGGGATGAGCAGTTCTTC
NA | TRBJ2-3 | TRBD2 | TRBV14 | CASSQVPSGFSTDTQYF | TGTGCCAGCAGCCAAGTCCCTAGCGGGTTTAGCACAGATACGCAGTATTTT
NA | TRBJ2-1 | NA | TRBV20-1 | CSAGTESEQFF | TGCAGTGCTGGGACGGAGTCTGAGCAGTTCTTC
NA | TRBJ2-1 | TRBD1 | TRBV27 | CASSSTGYSYNEQFF | TGTGCCAGCAGTTCGACAGGGTACTCCTACAATGAGCAGTTCTTC
NA | TRBJ1-1 | NA | TRBV27 | CASSDAQGTSTEAFF | TGTGCCAGCAGTGATGCACAGGGTACGAGTACTGAAGCTTTCTTT
NA | TRBJ2-3 | TRBD2 | TRBV6-4 | CASSDSTSGGADTQYF | TGTGCCAGCAGTGACTCGACTAGCGGGGGGGCAGATACGCAGTATTTT
NA | TRBJ2-7 | NA | TRBV6-6 | CASGQGHGDEQYF | TGTGCCAGCGGTCAGGGTCACGGGGACGAGCAGTACTTC
NA | TRBJ2-3 | TRBD2 | TRBV10-3 | CAISEPGTSGKDTQYF | TGTGCCATCAGTGAGCCGGGGACTAGCGGGAAGGATACGCAGTATTTT
NA | TRBJ1-1 | NA | TRBV12-5 | CASAVPNTEAFF | TGTGCTAGTGCCGTCCCGAACACTGAAGCTTTCTTT
NA | TRBJ2-5 | TRBD2 | TRBV2 | CASIGLAGGPGQTQYF | TGTGCCAGCATTGGACTAGCGGGAGGGCCCGGGCAGACCCAGTACTTC
NA | TRBJ1-4 | NA | TRBV15 | CATSRPGEKLFF | TGTGCCACCAGCAGACCGGGGGAAAAACTGTTTTTT
once | TRBJ2-7 | TRBD1 | TRBV18 | CASSPITGTASYEQYF | TGTGCCAGCTCACCCATCACCGGGACAGCCTCCTACGAGCAGTACTTC
NA | TRBJ2-5 | NA | TRBV9 | CASSPRPTQETQYF | TGTGCCAGCAGCCCCCGACCGACCCAAGAGACCCAGTACTTC
NA | TRBJ1-2 | NA | TRBV11-2 | CASSLEGVRYTF | TGTGCCAGCAGCTTAGAAGGGGTTCGCTACACCTTC
few | TRBJ1-1 | NA | TRBV11-2 | CASSLVQGEAFF | TGTGCCAGCAGCTTAGTGCAGGGAGAAGCTTTCTTT
NA | TRBJ2-1 | TRBD2 | TRBV27 | CASSERTGTSGEVDEQFF | TGTGCCAGCAGTGAAAGAACCGGGACTAGCGGGGAGGTCGATGAGCAGTTCTTC
NA | TRBJ2-1 | NA | TRBV18 | CASQEGPEQFF | TGTGCCAGCCAAGAGGGCCCCGAGCAGTTCTTC
NA | TRBJ1-2 | NA | TRBV2 | CASKGPPNYGYTF | TGTGCCAGCAAGGGACCGCCTAACTATGGCTACACCTTC
NA | TRBJ2-5 | TRBD2 | TRBV5-4 | CASSLTGSGSFQETQYF | TGTGCCAGCAGCTTAACTGGGAGCGGGAGCTTCCAAGAGACCCAGTACTTC
NA | TRBJ2-1 | NA | TRBV23-1 | CASSHGVPIEQFF | TGCGCCAGCAGTCACGGAGTGCCAATCGAGCAGTTCTTC
NA | TRBJ1-5 | NA | TRBV6-1 | CASCMSFASEPQHF | TGTGCCAGCTGCATGTCATTTGCGTCGGAGCCCCAGCATTTT
NA | TRBJ2-7 | TRBD1 | TRBV30 | CAWTRTGQPTYEQYF | TGTGCCTGGACGCGAACGGGACAGCCTACCTACGAGCAGTACTTC